These 14 T cell receptor beta chains were sequenced from one sample in a study of shared clonotypes between healthy human individuals. This table comes from immunoSEQ multiplex PCR, and its TCRdb copy is limited to in-frame clones, with some not included. The data hold about 1 million clones, with around 74% observed a single time. Sequenced input: memory CD4+ T cells sorted from blood. Noted subset: CD45RA-negative fraction. The receptors stem from a man younger than 30 in good health.

The chain employs TRBV18 and TRBJ2-7; D is possibly TRBD2 (7 bases). The V end was cut by 0 bases, the J end by 6 bases, with 15 bases between. The CDR3 runs 15 residues. Germline CDR1 KGHSH, CDR2 LQKENI. CDR3 DNA sequence: TGTGCCAGCTCACCACCGTCCAGGGGAGGGGGCGAGCAGTACTTC. Translating gives CASSPPSRGGGEQYF.

Regarding this clone: Other DNA sequences in this sample translate to the same CDR3. The chain joins TRBV15 to TRBJ1-5, with a weak D call TRBD1 (6 bases). V lost 0 bases, J lost 0 bases, and 12 bases lay in between. The CDR3 contains 17 residues. In germline, CDR1 is LNHNV, CDR2 YYDKDF (reference sequence). The CDR3 is CATSRDRGDYSNQPQHF. The DNA for the CDR3 is TGTGCCACCAGCAGAGATAGGGGGGACTATAGCAATCAGCCCCAGCATTTT.

The J gene is TRBJ2-7, the V gene TRBV11-2; tentative D call: TRBD2 (6 bases). The CDR3 spans 12 residues. The V end lost 4 bases, the J end lost 9 bases, and 13 bases lay between the germline ends. Germline V gene data show CDR1 as SGHAT and CDR2 as FQNNGV. The CDR3 sequence is CASSSGGHGQYF. CDR3 nucleotide sequence: TGTGCCAGCAGCTCCGGGGGTCACGGGCAGTACTTC. Drawing the rest from reference TRBV11-2 and TRBJ2-7, the complete variable domain is EAGVAQSPRYKIIEKRQSVAFWCNPISGHATLYWYQQILGQGPKLLIQFQNNGVVDDSQLPKDRFSAERLKGVDSTLKIQPAKLEDSAVYLCASSSGGHGQYFGPGTRLTVT.

This clone has just a few counts. V gene TRBV7-3 combines with J gene TRBJ2-3, with D perhaps matching TRBD1 (5 bases). Trimming took 5 bases from V and 2 from J, leaving 14 bases between them. Per the germline V gene, CDR1 is SGHTA and CDR2 is FQGTGA. The CDR3 has 15 residues. The CDR3 sequence is CASSPKDTTTDTQYF. The CDR3 DNA reads TGTGCCAGCAGCCCTAAGGACACCACCACAGATACGCAGTATTTT.

The V call is TRBV5-1, the J call TRBJ2-3; possibly TRBD2 for D (7 bases). CDR1 is SGHRS, CDR2 YFSETQ, per germline. V lost 3 bases and J 0 bases, leaving 11 bases between the germline ends. The CDR3 has 15 amino acids. The CDR3 protein is CASSSGGTSTDTQYF. The CDR3 nucleotides read TGCGCCAGCAGCTCGGGGGGCACAAGCACAGATACGCAGTATTTT.

The chain carries TRBV6-1 and TRBJ1-2; D is uncertain. Trimming took off 2 bases at V and 0 bases at J, with 7 bases between the two ends. This CDR3 spans 14 amino acids. From germline, CDR1 is MNHNS and CDR2 SASEGT. Here the CDR3 reads CASSELSANYGYTF. DNA for the CDR3: TGTGCCAGCAGTGAATTAAGTGCTAACTATGGCTACACCTTC.

A remark on this clone: A much more abundant neighbour one base away suggests this may be a read error. Other DNA sequences from this sample encode an identical CDR3 as well. This chain connects TRBV6-6 to TRBJ2-2; D may correspond to TRBD1 or TRBD2 (5 bases each). The CDR3 is made up of 12 amino acids. CDR1 is MNHNY and CDR2 is SVGAGI in the germline V gene (reference sequence). Trimming removed 5 bases at V and 4 bases at J, with 5 bases between. The chain's CDR3 is CASSGGTGELFF. In DNA form, the CDR3 reads TGTGCCAGCAGTGGGGGCACCGGGGAGCTGTTTTTT.

This rearrangement joins TRBV18 to TRBJ1-2; TRBD1 is a possible D gene (5 bases). The CDR3 is made up of 13 amino acids. V gave up 4 bases and J gave up 3 bases, with 9 bases separating them. Germline lookup yields CDR1 KGHSH and CDR2 LQKENI. The CDR3 DNA reads TGTGCCAGCTCACTAGGGGTGGACTATGGCTACACCTTC. Its protein is CASSLGVDYGYTF.

Concerning this clone: A clone one base away is much larger, so this may be a read error. Different DNA sequences within this sample yield the same CDR3. V gene TRBV28 combines with J gene TRBJ2-7, with D maybe TRBD1 (5 bases). The CDR3 runs to 13 residues. Germline V CDR1 and CDR2: MDHEN, SYDVKM. Trimming shortened V by 6 bases and J by 0 bases, and 9 bases separated the two germline ends. The CDR3 sequence is CASSYRSSYEQYF. The CDR3 DNA sequence: TGTGCCAGCAGCTACAGGAGCTCCTACGAGCAGTACTTC.

Only one count was recorded for this clone. This chain uses TRBV7-3 with TRBJ2-1, with 9 positions matching TRBD2. This CDR3 comprises 15 residues. V was clipped by 2 bases and J by 10 bases; unmatched bases: 9. Germline CDR1 SGHTA, CDR2 FQGTGA. The CDR3 coding sequence is TGTGCCAGCAGCTTATCGCCTAGCGGGGTTGGCGAGCAGTTCTTC. This encodes CASSLSPSGVGEQFF.

This rearrangement joins TRBV6-5 to TRBJ2-2; TRBD1 aligns across 7 bases. With V trimmed by 8 bases and J by 4 bases, 10 bases remained unmatched. Germline CDR1 and CDR2: MNHEY and SVGAGI. This CDR3 comprises 15 residues. CDR3: CASAQGSGGTGELFF. The CDR3 nucleotides read TGTGCCAGCGCCCAAGGTTCAGGGGGCACCGGGGAGCTGTTTTTT.

This clone was seen only a few times. Other DNA sequences in this sample translate to the same CDR3. The genes are TRBV5-6 and TRBJ2-5, with TRBD2 as a possible D gene (7 bases). CDR1 is SGHDT, CDR2 YYEEEE, per germline. The V end was cut by 0 bases, the J end by 4 bases, with 10 bases between. There are 14 residues in the CDR3. In DNA, the CDR3 is TGTGCCAGCAGCTTGGTAGGGGGGGCAGAGACCCAGTACTTC. Residues: CASSLVGGAETQYF.

This clone has just a few counts. At the DNA level, this CDR3 is encoded by other sequences in the same sample as well. This chain uses TRBV30 with TRBJ2-3; 7 nucleotides align to TRBD1. The V gene's germline CDR1 is GTSNPN and CDR2 SVGIG (reference sequence). This CDR3 is built from 13 residues. V gave up 4 bases and J gave up 2 bases; unmatched junction bases: 3. The CDR3 loop is CAWNRGLTDTQYF. For the CDR3, the DNA is TGTGCCTGGAATAGGGGGCTCACAGATACGCAGTATTTT.

V gene TRBV27 combines with J gene TRBJ1-2; weak D call: TRBD1 (5 bases). The V gene lost 0 bases and the J gene lost 8 bases, with 10 bases spanning the gap. The CDR3 consists of 13 residues. The V gene's germline CDR1 is MNHEY and CDR2 SMNVEV (reference sequence). The CDR3: CASSLSGGVGYTF. The CDR3, as DNA: TGTGCCAGCAGTTTATCTGGAGGGGTAGGCTACACCTTC.